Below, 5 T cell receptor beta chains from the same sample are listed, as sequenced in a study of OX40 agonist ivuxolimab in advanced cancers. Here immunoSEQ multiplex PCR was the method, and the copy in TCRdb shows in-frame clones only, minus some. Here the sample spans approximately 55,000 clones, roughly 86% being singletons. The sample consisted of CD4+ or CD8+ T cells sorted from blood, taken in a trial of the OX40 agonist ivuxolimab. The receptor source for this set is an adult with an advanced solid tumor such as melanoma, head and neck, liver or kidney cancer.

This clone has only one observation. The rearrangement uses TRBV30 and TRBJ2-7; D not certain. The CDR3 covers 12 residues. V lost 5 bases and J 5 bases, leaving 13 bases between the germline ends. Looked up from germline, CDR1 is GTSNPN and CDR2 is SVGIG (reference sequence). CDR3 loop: CAWGTTSNEQYF. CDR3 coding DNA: TGTGCCTGGGGAACAACGTCGAACGAGCAGTACTTC.

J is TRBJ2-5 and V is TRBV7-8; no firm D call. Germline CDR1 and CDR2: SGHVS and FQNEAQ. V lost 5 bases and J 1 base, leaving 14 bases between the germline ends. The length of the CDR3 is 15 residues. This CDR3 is CASSQRSSSQETQYF. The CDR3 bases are TGTGCCAGCAGCCAGAGGTCGAGTTCCCAAGAGACCCAGTACTTC.

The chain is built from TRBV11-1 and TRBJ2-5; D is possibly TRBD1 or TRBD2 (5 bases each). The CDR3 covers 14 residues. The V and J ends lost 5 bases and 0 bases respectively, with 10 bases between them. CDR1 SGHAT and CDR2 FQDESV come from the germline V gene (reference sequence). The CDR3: CASSRDGYQETQYF. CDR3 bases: TGTGCCAGCAGCCGGGACGGGTACCAAGAGACCCAGTACTTC. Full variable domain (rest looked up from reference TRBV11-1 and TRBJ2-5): EAEVAQSPRYKITEKSQAVAFWCDPISGHATLYWYRQILGQGPELLVQFQDESVVDDSQLPKDRFSAERLKGVDSTLKIQPAELGDSAMYLCASSRDGYQETQYFGPGTRLLVL.

The CDR3: CAFTPGQGLLRYEQYF. CDR3 bases: TGTGCCTTTACGCCGGGACAGGGTCTTCTCCGATACGAGCAGTACTTC. The V gene is TRBV30, the J gene TRBJ2-7, with 9 bases lining up with TRBD1. J lost 4 bases, V lost 7 bases, and 17 bases had no gene match. The germline CDR1 and CDR2 sequences are GTSNPN and SVGIG (reference sequence). The CDR3 is made up of 16 amino acids.

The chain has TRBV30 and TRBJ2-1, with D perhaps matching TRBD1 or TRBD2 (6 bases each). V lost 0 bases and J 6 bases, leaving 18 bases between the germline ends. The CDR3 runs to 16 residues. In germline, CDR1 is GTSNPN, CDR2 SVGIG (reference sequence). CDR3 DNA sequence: TGTGCCTGGAGTGTGCAAGGGGGGCAAGTAGGCAATGAGCAGTTCTTC. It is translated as CAWSVQGGQVGNEQFF.